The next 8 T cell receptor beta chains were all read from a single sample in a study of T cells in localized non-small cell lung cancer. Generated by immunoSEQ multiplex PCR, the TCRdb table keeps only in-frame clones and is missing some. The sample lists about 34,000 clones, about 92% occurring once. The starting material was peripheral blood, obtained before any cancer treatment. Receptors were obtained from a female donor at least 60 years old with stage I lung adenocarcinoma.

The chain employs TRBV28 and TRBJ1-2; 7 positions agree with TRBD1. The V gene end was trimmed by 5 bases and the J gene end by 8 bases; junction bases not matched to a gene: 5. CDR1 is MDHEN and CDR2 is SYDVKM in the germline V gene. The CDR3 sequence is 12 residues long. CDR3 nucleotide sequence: TGTGCCAGCAGTCGGGACAGAATCGGCTACACCTTC. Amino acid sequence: CASSRDRIGYTF.

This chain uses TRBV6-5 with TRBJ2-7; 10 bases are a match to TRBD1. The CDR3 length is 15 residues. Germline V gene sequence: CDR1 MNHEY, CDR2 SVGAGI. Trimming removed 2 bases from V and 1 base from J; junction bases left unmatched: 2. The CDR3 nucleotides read TGTGCCAGCAGTTACAGGGACAGGGGATCCTACGAGCAGTACTTC. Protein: CASSYRDRGSYEQYF.

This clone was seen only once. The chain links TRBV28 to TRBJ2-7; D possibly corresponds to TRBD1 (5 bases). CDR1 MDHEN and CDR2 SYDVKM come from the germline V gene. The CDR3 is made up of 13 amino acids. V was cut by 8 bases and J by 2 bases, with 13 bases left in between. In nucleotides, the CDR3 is TGTGCCAGCCGGGCAGGGCCAACCTACGAGCAGTACTTC. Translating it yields CASRAGPTYEQYF.

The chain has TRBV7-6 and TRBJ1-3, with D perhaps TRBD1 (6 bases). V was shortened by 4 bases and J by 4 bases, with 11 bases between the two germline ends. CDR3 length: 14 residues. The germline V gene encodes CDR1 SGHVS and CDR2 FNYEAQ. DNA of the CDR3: TGTGCCAGCAGCTCGCGGACAGACGGAAACACCATATATTTT. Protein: CASSSRTDGNTIYF.

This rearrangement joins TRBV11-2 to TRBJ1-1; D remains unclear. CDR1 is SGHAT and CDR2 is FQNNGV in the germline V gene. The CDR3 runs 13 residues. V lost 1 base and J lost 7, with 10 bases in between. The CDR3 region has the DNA TGTGCCAGCAGCTTAGGGCTGGTTAATGAAGCTTTCTTT. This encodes CASSLGLVNEAFF. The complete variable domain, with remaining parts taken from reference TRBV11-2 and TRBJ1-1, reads EAGVAQSPRYKIIEKRQSVAFWCNPISGHATLYWYQQILGQGPKLLIQFQNNGVVDDSQLPKDRFSAERLKGVDSTLKIQPAKLEDSAVYLCASSLGLVNEAFFGQGTRLTVV.

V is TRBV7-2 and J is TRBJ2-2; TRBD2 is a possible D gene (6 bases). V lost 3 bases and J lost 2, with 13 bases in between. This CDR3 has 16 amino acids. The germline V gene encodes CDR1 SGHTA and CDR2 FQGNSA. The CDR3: CASSFSVAVNTGELFF. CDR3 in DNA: TGTGCCAGCAGCTTCTCGGTAGCGGTTAACACCGGGGAGCTGTTTTTT.

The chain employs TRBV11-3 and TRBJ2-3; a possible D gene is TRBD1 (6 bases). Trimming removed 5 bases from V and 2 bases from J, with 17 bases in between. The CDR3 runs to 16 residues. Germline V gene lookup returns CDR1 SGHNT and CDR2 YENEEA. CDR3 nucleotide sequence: TGTGCCAGCAGCCAAGGACAGAGTGTGGTCACAGATACGCAGTATTTT. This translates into CASSQGQSVVTDTQYF. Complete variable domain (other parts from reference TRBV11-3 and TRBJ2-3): EAGVVQSPRYKIIEKKQPVAFWCNPISGHNTLYWYLQNLGQGPELLIRYENEEAVDDSQLPKDRFSAERLKGVDSTLKIQPAELGDSAVYLCASSQGQSVVTDTQYFGPGTRLTVL.

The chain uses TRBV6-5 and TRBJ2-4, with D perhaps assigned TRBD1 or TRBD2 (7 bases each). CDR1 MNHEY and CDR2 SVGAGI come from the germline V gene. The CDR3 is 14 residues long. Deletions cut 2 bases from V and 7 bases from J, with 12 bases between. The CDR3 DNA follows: TGTGCCAGCAGTTACGGGACAGCGGGGAACATTCAGTACTTC. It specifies CASSYGTAGNIQYF.